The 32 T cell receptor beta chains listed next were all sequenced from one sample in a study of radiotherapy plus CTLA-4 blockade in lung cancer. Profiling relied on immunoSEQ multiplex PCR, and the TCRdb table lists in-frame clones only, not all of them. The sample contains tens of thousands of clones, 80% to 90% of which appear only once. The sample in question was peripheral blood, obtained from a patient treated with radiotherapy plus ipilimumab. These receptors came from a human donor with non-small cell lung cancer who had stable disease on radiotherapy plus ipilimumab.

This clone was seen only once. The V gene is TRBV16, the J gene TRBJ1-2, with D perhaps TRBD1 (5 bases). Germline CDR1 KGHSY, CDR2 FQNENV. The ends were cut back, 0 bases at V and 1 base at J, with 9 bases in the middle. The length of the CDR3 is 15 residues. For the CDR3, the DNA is TGTGCCAGCAGCCAATCGGTGGGGGGTAACTATGGCTACACCTTC. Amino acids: CASSQSVGGNYGYTF. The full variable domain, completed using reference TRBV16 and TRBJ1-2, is GEEVAQTPKHLVRGEGQKAKLYCAPIKGHSYVFWYQQVLKNEFKFLISFQNENVFDETGMPKERFSAKCLPNSPCSLEIQATKLEDSAVYFCASSQSVGGNYGYTFGSGTRLTVV.

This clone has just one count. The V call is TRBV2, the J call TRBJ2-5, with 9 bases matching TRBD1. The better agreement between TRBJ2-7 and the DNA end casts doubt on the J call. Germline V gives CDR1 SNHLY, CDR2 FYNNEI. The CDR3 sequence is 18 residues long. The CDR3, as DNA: TGTGCCAGCAGCGACACGGCTGCCGGGACAGGGTCCCGGTACGAGCAGTACTTC. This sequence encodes CASSDTAAGTGSRYEQYF.

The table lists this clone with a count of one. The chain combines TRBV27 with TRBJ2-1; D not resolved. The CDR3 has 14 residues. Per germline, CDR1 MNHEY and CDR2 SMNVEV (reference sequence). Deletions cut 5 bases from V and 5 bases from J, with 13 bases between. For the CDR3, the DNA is TGTGCCAGCAGTCCTGTCCGGCTGCACAATGAGCAGTTCTTC. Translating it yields CASSPVRLHNEQFF.

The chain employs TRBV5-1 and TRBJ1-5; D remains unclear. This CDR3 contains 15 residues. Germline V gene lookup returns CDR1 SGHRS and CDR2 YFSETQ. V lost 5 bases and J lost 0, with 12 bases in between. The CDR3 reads CASRTGYGSNQPQHF. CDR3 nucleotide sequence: TGCGCCAGCAGAACCGGATACGGTAGCAATCAGCCCCAGCATTTT. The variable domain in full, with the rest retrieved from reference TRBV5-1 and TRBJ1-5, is KAGVTQTPRYLIKTRGQQVTLSCSPISGHRSVSWYQQTPGQGLQFLFEYFSETQRNKGNFPGRFSGRQFSNSRSEMNVSTLELGDSALYLCASRTGYGSNQPQHFGDGTRLSIL.

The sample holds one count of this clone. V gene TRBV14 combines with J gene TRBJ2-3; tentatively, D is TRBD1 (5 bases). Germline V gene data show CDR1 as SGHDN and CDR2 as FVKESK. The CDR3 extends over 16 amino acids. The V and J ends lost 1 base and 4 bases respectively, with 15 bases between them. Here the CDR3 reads CASSQGAGPWADTQYF. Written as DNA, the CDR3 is TGTGCCAGCAGCCAAGGGGCAGGGCCTTGGGCAGATACGCAGTATTTT.

This chain's CDR3 is CASGGTSGSQETQYF. The DNA of the CDR3 is TGCGCCAGCGGGGGGACTAGCGGGTCACAAGAGACCCAGTACTTC. The chain links TRBV4-1 to TRBJ2-5; 12 bases agree with TRBD2. V shed 8 bases, J shed 2 bases, and the junction held 6 bases outside the gene matches. The length of the CDR3 is 15 residues. CDR1 is MGHRA and CDR2 is YSYEKL in the germline V gene.

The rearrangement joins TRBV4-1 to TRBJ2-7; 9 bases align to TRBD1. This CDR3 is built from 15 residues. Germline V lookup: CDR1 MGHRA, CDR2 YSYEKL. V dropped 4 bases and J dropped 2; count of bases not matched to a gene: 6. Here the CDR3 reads CASSPFRDRAYEQYF. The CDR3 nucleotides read TGCGCCAGCAGCCCCTTCCGGGACAGGGCCTACGAGCAGTACTTC.

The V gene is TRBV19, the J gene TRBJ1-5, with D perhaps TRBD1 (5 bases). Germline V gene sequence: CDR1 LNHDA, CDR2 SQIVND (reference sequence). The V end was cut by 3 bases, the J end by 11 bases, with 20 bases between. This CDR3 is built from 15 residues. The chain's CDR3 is CASSIQTGGTGAQHF. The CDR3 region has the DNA TGTGCCAGTAGTATTCAGACTGGAGGGACGGGAGCCCAGCATTTT.

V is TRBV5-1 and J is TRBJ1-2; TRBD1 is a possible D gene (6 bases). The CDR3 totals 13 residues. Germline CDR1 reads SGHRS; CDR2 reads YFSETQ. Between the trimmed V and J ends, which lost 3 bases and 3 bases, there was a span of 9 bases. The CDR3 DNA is TGCGCCAGCAGCTCACAGGGCGACTATGGCTACACCTTC. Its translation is CASSSQGDYGYTF.

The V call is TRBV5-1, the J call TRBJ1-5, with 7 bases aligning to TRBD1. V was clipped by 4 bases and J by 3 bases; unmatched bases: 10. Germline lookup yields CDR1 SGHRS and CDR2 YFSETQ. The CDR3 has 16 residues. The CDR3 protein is CASSLVPTGVNQPQHF. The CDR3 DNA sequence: TGCGCCAGCAGCCTGGTGCCCACAGGGGTCAATCAGCCCCAGCATTTT.

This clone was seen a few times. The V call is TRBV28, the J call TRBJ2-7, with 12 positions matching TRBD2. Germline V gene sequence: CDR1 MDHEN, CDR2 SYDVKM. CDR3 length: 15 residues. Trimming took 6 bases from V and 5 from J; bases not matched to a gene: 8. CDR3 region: CASSSLAGGPHEQYF. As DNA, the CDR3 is TGTGCCAGCAGCTCCCTAGCGGGAGGGCCTCACGAGCAGTACTTC. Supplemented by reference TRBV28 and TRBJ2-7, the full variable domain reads DVKVTQSSRYLVKRTGEKVFLECVQDMDHENMFWYRQDPGLGLRLIYFSYDVKMKEKGDIPEGYSVSREKKERFSLILESASTNQTSMYLCASSSLAGGPHEQYFGPGTRLTVT.

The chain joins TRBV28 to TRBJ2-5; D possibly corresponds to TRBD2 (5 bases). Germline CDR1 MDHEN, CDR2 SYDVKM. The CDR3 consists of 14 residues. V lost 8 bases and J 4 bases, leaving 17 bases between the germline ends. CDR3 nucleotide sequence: TGTGCCAGCCTAGCTTTGGGAGTTGGAGAGACCCAGTACTTC. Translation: CASLALGVGETQYF.

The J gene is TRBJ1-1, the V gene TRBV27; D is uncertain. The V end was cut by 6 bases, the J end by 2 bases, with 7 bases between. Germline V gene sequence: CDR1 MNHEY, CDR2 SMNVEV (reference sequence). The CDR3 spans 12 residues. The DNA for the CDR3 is TGTGCCAGCAGCCACTTTAACACTGAAGCTTTCTTT. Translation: CASSHFNTEAFF.

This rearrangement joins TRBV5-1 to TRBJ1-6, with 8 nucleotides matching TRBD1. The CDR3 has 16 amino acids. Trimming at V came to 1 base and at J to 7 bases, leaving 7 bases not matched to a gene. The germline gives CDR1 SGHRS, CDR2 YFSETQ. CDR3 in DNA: TGCGCCAGCAGCTTGAATATCAGGGGGCAAAATTCACCCCTCCACTTT. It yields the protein CASSLNIRGQNSPLHF.

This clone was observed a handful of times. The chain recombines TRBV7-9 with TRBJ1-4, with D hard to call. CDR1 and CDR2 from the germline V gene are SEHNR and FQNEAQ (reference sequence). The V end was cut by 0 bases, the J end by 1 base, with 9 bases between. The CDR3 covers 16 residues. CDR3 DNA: TGTGCCAGCAGCTTAGCGGGTGCACGAACTAATGAAAAACTGTTTTTT. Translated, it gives CASSLAGARTNEKLFF.

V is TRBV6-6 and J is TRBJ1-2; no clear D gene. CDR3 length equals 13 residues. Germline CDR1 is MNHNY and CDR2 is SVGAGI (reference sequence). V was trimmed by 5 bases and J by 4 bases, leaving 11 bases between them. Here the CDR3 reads CASSPDGIYGYTF. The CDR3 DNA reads TGTGCCAGCAGTCCGGACGGTATCTATGGCTACACCTTC.

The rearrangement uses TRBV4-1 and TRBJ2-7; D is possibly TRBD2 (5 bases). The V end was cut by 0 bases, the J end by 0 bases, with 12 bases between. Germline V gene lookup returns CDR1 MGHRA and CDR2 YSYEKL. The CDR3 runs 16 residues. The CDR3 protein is CASSQDGRVDSYEQYF. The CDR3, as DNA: TGCGCCAGCAGCCAAGATGGGAGAGTAGACTCCTACGAGCAGTACTTC.

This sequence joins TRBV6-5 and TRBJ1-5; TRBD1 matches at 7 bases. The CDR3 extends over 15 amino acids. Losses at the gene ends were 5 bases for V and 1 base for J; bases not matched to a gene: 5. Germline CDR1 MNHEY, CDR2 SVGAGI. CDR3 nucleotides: TGTGCCAGCAGTGTCCGACAGGGAAGCAATCAGCCCCAGCATTTT. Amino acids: CASSVRQGSNQPQHF.

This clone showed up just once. The CDR3 nucleotides are TGTGCCAGCAGCTTGGCCAAGGGGTATGGCTACACCTTC. Translating gives CASSLAKGYGYTF. The rearrangement joins TRBV11-3 to TRBJ1-2, with D maybe TRBD1 (5 bases). Looked up from germline, CDR1 is SGHNT and CDR2 is YENEEA. The CDR3 totals 13 residues. Trimming left V 3 bases short and J 5 bases short, with 10 bases between. Full variable domain (outside the CDR3, taken from reference TRBV11-3 and TRBJ1-2): EAGVVQSPRYKIIEKKQPVAFWCNPISGHNTLYWYLQNLGQGPELLIRYENEEAVDDSQLPKDRFSAERLKGVDSTLKIQPAELGDSAVYLCASSLAKGYGYTFGSGTRLTVV.

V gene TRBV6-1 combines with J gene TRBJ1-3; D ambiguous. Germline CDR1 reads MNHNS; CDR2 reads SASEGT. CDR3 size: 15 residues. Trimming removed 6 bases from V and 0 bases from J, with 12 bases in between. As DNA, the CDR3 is TGTGCCAGCAGGGTCTCCCGGGGCTCTGGAAACACCATATATTTT. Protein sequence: CASRVSRGSGNTIYF.

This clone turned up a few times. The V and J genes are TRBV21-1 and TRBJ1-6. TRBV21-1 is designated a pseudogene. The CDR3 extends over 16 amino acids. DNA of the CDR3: TGTGCCAGCAGCCTGGCGCGGAGGGCCAACAATTCACCCCTCCACTTT. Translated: CASSLARRANNSPLHF.

The DNA for the CDR3 is TGTGCCAGCAGCTCTTGGGCAAGCACAGATACGCAGTATTTT. It codes for CASSSWASTDTQYF. The chain uses TRBV5-4 and TRBJ2-3; D call uncertain. V lost 3 bases and J lost 0, with 8 bases in between. The germline gives CDR1 SGHNT, CDR2 YYREEE (reference sequence). There are 14 residues in the CDR3.

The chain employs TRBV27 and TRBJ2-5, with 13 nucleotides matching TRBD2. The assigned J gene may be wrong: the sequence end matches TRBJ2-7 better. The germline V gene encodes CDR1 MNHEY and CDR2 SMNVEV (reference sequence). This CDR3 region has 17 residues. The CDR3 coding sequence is TGTGCCAGCACCCGCTCCGGAGGACTAGCGGGAGCCTACGAGCAGTACTTC. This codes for CASTRSGGLAGAYEQYF.

CDR3 sequence: CSGTSGSYNEQFF. Here the CDR3 DNA reads TGCAGCGGAACTAGCGGCTCCTACAATGAGCAGTTCTTC. The V gene is TRBV29-1, the J gene TRBJ2-1; 8 nucleotides align to TRBD2. This CDR3 contains 13 residues. Germline trimming cut 7 bases from V and 0 bases from J; bases unmatched to any gene: 2. Germline V gene lookup returns CDR1 SQVTM and CDR2 ANQGSEA.

CDR3 sequence (DNA): TGTGCCAGCAGTTTTACAGGGTCGAGGAATCAGCCCCAGCATTTT. Translating gives CASSFTGSRNQPQHF. The chain combines TRBV28 with TRBJ1-5, with D possibly being TRBD1 (6 bases). The CDR3 loop spans 15 amino acids. Trimming removed 3 bases from V and 4 bases from J, with 13 bases in between. The V gene's germline CDR1 is MDHEN and CDR2 SYDVKM. The full variable domain, completed using reference TRBV28 and TRBJ1-5, is DVKVTQSSRYLVKRTGEKVFLECVQDMDHENMFWYRQDPGLGLRLIYFSYDVKMKEKGDIPEGYSVSREKKERFSLILESASTNQTSMYLCASSFTGSRNQPQHFGDGTRLSIL.

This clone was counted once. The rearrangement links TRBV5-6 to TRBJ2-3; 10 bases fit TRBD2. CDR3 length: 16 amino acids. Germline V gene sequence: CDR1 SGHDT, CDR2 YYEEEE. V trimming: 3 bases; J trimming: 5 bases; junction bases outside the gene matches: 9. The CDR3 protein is CASSSLLAGELDTQYF. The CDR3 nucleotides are TGTGCCAGCAGCTCCCTTCTAGCGGGAGAATTAGATACGCAGTATTTT.

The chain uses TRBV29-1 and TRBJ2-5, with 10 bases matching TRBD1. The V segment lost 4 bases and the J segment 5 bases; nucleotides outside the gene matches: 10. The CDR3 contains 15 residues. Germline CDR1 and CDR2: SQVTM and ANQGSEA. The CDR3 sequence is CSVVPRDRGIETQYF. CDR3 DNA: TGCAGCGTTGTACCCCGGGACAGGGGAATCGAGACCCAGTACTTC.

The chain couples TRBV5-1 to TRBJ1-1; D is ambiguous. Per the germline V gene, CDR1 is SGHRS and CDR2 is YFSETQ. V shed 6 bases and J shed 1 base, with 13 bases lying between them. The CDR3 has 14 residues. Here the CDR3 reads CASKVSEGNTEAFF. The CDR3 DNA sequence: TGCGCCAGCAAGGTATCCGAAGGGAACACTGAAGCTTTCTTT.

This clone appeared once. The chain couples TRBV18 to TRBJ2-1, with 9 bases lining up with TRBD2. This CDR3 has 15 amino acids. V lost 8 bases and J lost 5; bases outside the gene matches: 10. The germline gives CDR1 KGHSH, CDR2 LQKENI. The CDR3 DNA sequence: TGTGCCAGCCGGCTACGGCGGGAGGGTAACAATGAGCAGTTCTTC. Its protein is CASRLRREGNNEQFF.

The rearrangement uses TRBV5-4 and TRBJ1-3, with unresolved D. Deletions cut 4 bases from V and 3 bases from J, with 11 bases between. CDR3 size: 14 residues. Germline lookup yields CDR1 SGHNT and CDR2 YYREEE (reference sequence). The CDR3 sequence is CASSQAGGGNTIYF. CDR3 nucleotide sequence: TGTGCCAGCAGCCAGGCGGGAGGTGGAAACACCATATATTTT.

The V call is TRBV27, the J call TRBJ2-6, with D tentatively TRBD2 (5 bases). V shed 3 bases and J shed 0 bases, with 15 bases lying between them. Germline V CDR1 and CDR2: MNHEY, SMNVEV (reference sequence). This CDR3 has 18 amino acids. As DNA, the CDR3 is TGTGCCAGCAGTTTGTCCGGAGGCAGCCTCTCTGGGGCCAACGTCCTGACTTTC. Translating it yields CASSLSGGSLSGANVLTF.

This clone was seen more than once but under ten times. This CDR3 reads CASSPGLAIETQYF. The CDR3 DNA reads TGTGCCAGCAGCCCGGGACTAGCGATCGAGACCCAGTACTTC. The chain joins TRBV7-9 to TRBJ2-5; 10 bases fit TRBD2. The CDR3 is 14 residues long. J lost 5 bases, V lost 5 bases, and 5 bases had no gene match. Looked up from germline, CDR1 is SEHNR and CDR2 is FQNEAQ (reference sequence).